This T cell receptor beta chain comes out of a study of patients and donors after allogeneic stem cell transplantation. There are 15 residues in the CDR3. V was trimmed by 0 bases and J by 6 bases, leaving 14 bases between them. CDR1 and CDR2 (germline): LGHNA, YNFKEQ. TCRdb passed the RT-PCR reads through MiXCR, listing each CDR3 protein once. The table includes approximately 98,000 distinct CDR3 sequences, around 38% detected once. V gene TRBV4-2 combines with J gene TRBJ1-2, with D possibly TRBD1 on 5 matching bases. The sample taken for sequencing was blood, either unsorted or a sorted T cell fraction (not recorded which). The source is a human donor who was either an allogeneic HSCT recipient or a stem cell or donor lymphocyte infusion donor (not recorded which). It is not recorded whose cells these are; they may come from a transplant donor. CDR3 sequence (DNA): TGTGCCAGCAGCCAAGAAGCGAACAGGTTAAATGGCTACACCTTC. It encodes CASSQEANRLNGYTF.